This T cell receptor (beta chain) originates from a study of T cells after yellow fever vaccination. Findings and caveats of the study: Subsequent to the booster, the majority of primary-vaccination clones reappeared (about 97% CD4, 88% CD8).

This clonotype was counted a few times. Its antigen is not identified. With 0 bases removed from V and 6 bases from J, the gap between germline ends came to 17 bases. The CDR3 covers 16 residues. The germline V gene has CDR1 MNHEY and CDR2 SVGAGI. TCRdb ran MiXCR on the 5' RACE reads and lists one entry per CDR3 protein. The sample shows about 170,000 distinct CDR3 sequences, more than 9.5% of them seen only once. V gene TRBV6-5 combines with J gene TRBJ1-2; maybe TRBD1 (5 bases). The starting material was CD8+ T cells sorted from PBMCs, obtained 15 days after the yellow fever booster vaccination. The TCR sequence derives from a man younger than 35 who received the YFV17D yellow fever vaccine. The CDR3 spells CASSYSRDQLIHGYTF. CDR3 sequence (DNA): TGTGCCAGCAGTTACTCCAGGGACCAACTTATCCATGGCTACACCTTC.